Listed here is a single T cell receptor beta chain. As yet, its antigen is unknown. A single base separates this from a much larger clone, so it may be a read error. This sample's RNA came from whole unsorted tissue. This non-tumor lung sample came from over 3 cm beyond the tumor edge. This sample is drawn from a study of tumor and adjacent non-tumor tissue in lung cancer. General study findings and limits: Normal lung showed higher cumulative top 100 clone frequency than tumor.

The CDR3 sequence is 15 residues long. Germline loops: CDR1 SEHNR, CDR2 FQNEAQ (reference sequence). A modified ARM-PCR protocol with three rounds of nested PCR amplified TCRbeta. TCRdb used MiXCR to reprocess the multiplex PCR reads, holding one entry per CDR3 protein. The sample has more than 45,000 distinct CDR3 sequences; 60% to 80% are singletons. The chain recombines TRBV7-9 with TRBJ2-1; the D gene is possibly TRBD2 (5 bases). Source material: distant non-tumor lung tissue. This clonotype was obtained from a woman in her sixties or seventies with non-small cell lung cancer. CDR3 region: CASSSDWSSYNEHFF. CDR3 sequence (DNA): TGTGCCAGCAGCTCGGACTGGAGCTCCTACAATGAGCATTTCTTC.